These T cell receptor beta chains were read from a single sample in a study of T-cell reconstitution after alpha-beta-depleted transplantation in children. From the PCR reads, TCRdb called clonotypes with MiXCR, one entry per CDR3 protein. The sample holds 200,000 to 250,000 distinct CDR3 sequences, around 9.7% seen once. Sample: PBMCs from the stem cell graft donor, taken from the stem cell graft. These receptors all come from a human donor who donated a stem cell graft to a child with SCID. CDR3s include the opening cysteine and the closing phenylalanine or tryptophan. D genes are given only for firm matches. Rows give clone size only sometimes, using once, few, many, or a class for an expanded clone.

TRBV12-3/TRBV12-4	NA	many	TRBJ2-7	CASSLFPPGPLYEQYF	TGTGCCAGCAGTTTATTCCCCCCGGGGCCCCTCTACGAGCAGTACTTC
TRBV12-3/TRBV12-4	TRBD2	few	TRBJ2-5	CASNRLAGGRETQYF	TGTGCCAGCAACCGACTAGCGGGGGGGCGGGAGACCCAGTACTTC
TRBV10-3	TRBD1	many	TRBJ1-1	CAISGQGNYAFF	TGTGCCATCAGTGGACAGGGAAACTACGCTTTCTTT
TRBV6-1	TRBD1	many	TRBJ2-1	CASRTGPTTFYNEQFF	TGTGCCAGCAGGACAGGGCCCACCACATTCTACAATGAGCAGTTCTTC
TRBV9	TRBD1	many	TRBJ1-2	CASSPTGGARYGYTF	TGTGCCAGCAGCCCCACAGGGGGCGCTCGGTATGGCTACACCTTC
TRBV25-1	TRBD2	many	TRBJ2-3	CASSEGLRGLDYRTDTQYF	TGTGCCAGCAGTGAAGGCCTCCGGGGACTAGACTATCGCACAGATACGCAGTATTTT
TRBV20-1	NA	many	TRBJ1-5	CSAQDRSGGNQPQHF	TGCAGTGCTCAGGACCGTTCAGGGGGCAATCAGCCCCAGCATTTT
TRBV6-5	NA	many	TRBJ2-5	CASSYTMTSFQETQYF	TGTGCCAGCAGTTACACCATGACTAGTTTCCAAGAGACCCAGTACTTC
TRBV14	NA	many	TRBJ2-7	CASSQITGIHEQYF	TGTGCCAGCAGCCAAATTACTGGGATTCACGAGCAGTACTTC
TRBV5-1	NA	NA	TRBJ2-1	CASREAGSYNEQFF	TGCGCCAGCAGGGAGGCAGGGTCCTACAATGAGCAGTTCTTC
TRBV10-2	NA	many	TRBJ2-5	CASSESPGVGETQYF	TGCGCCAGCAGTGAGTCTCCAGGGGTTGGAGAGACCCAGTACTTC
TRBV4-3	NA	many	TRBJ2-3	CASSWDSNTDTQYF	TGCGCCAGCAGCTGGGACTCGAACACAGATACGCAGTATTTT
TRBV11-2	NA	many	TRBJ2-1	CASSFLGPEQFF	TGTGCCAGCAGCTTTCTAGGACCCGAGCAGTTCTTC
TRBV7-6	TRBD1	many	TRBJ1-1	CASSFSGQSNTEAFF	TGTGCCAGCAGCTTCTCGGGACAGTCGAACACTGAAGCTTTCTTT
TRBV20-1	NA	many	TRBJ1-1	CSARPDSSSEAFF	TGCAGTGCCCGCCCGGACTCCAGTTCCGAAGCTTTCTTT
TRBV18	NA	many	TRBJ2-5	CASSPPTLGAQETQYF	TGTGCCAGCTCACCACCGACCTTAGGGGCGCAGGAGACCCAGTACTTC
TRBV20-1	NA	many	TRBJ2-7	CSARDQGEQYF	TGCAGTGCTAGAGATCAAGGCGAGCAGTACTTC
TRBV19	TRBD1	few	TRBJ2-1	CASRGNEQGARQFF	TGTGCCAGTAGGGGCAATGAGCAGGGGGCGCGGCAGTTCTTC
TRBV6-5	NA	NA	TRBJ1-1	CASSFSLRQWNTEAFF	TGTGCCAGCAGTTTCTCTCTTAGACAGTGGAACACTGAAGCTTTCTTT
TRBV28	NA	many	TRBJ1-5	CASSQDSNQPQHF	TGTGCCAGCAGCCAGGATAGCAATCAGCCCCAGCATTTT
TRBV21-1	NA	many	TRBJ1-1	CASSKSFGRVRVKNTEAFF	TGTGCCAGCAGCAAAAGCTTTGGCAGGGTAAGGGTAAAGAACACTGAAGCTTTCTTT
TRBV20-1	NA	many	TRBJ1-2	CSAGATFYGYTF	TGCAGTGCTGGGGCGACCTTCTATGGCTACACCTTC
TRBV20-1	NA	many	TRBJ2-7	CSAFEGSQFYEQYF	TGCAGTGCCTTCGAGGGGAGCCAGTTTTACGAGCAGTACTTC
TRBV5-1	NA	many	TRBJ2-1	CASGNGDTYNEQFF	TGCGCCAGTGGCAACGGGGACACCTACAATGAGCAGTTCTTC
TRBV7-2	TRBD2	many	TRBJ2-7	CASSLGGLGASEQYF	TGTGCCAGCAGCTTAGGGGGACTAGGGGCCTCAGAGCAGTACTTC
TRBV7-3	NA	many	TRBJ2-1	CASSSPAGSSYNEQFF	TGTGCCAGCAGCTCCCCTGCGGGGAGCTCCTACAATGAGCAGTTCTTC
TRBV5-1	NA	many	TRBJ2-6	CASSLTGITSGANVLTF	TGCGCCAGCAGCTTGACAGGGATCACCTCTGGGGCCAACGTCCTGACTTTC
TRBV5-1	TRBD1	many	TRBJ2-3	CASSLARTGSTDTQYF	TGCGCCAGCAGCTTGGCCAGGACAGGGAGCACAGATACGCAGTATTTT
TRBV5-1	TRBD1	NA	TRBJ2-2	CASSRRDRGYTGELFF	TGCGCCAGCAGCCGCCGGGACAGGGGCTACACCGGGGAGCTGTTTTTT
TRBV3-1	NA	NA	TRBJ1-4	CASSPRDGKLFF	TGTGCCAGCAGTCCCCGGGACGGAAAACTGTTTTTT
TRBV5-1	NA	many	TRBJ1-1	CASSLGGLRTEAFF	TGCGCCAGCAGCTTGGGGGGGCTCAGAACTGAAGCTTTCTTT